This T cell receptor (beta chain) was identified in a study of control samples from healthy donors and cancer patients. This CDR3 is 14 amino acids long. Germline V lookup: CDR1 KGHSH, CDR2 LQKENI. Trimming took off 6 bases at V and 3 bases at J, with 14 bases between the two ends. Sequenced by immunoSEQ multiplex PCR; TCRdb stores in-frame clones only, minus some. This table has around 58,000 clones, around 90% appearing once. The clonotype comes from a man in his fifties or sixties in good health. This chain uses TRBV18 with TRBJ1-1; D uncertain. Sequencing was performed on blood. As DNA, the CDR3 is TGTGCCAGCTCCGAGCTGCACGCAGACACTGAAGCTTTCTTT. It codes for CASSELHADTEAFF. Combining the CDR3 with reference TRBV18 and TRBJ1-1 gives the whole variable domain NAGVMQNPRHLVRRRGQEARLRCSPMKGHSHVYWYRQLPEEGLKFMVYLQKENIIDESGMPKERFSAEFPKEGPSILRIQQVVRGDSAAYFCASSELHADTEAFFGQGTRLTVV.